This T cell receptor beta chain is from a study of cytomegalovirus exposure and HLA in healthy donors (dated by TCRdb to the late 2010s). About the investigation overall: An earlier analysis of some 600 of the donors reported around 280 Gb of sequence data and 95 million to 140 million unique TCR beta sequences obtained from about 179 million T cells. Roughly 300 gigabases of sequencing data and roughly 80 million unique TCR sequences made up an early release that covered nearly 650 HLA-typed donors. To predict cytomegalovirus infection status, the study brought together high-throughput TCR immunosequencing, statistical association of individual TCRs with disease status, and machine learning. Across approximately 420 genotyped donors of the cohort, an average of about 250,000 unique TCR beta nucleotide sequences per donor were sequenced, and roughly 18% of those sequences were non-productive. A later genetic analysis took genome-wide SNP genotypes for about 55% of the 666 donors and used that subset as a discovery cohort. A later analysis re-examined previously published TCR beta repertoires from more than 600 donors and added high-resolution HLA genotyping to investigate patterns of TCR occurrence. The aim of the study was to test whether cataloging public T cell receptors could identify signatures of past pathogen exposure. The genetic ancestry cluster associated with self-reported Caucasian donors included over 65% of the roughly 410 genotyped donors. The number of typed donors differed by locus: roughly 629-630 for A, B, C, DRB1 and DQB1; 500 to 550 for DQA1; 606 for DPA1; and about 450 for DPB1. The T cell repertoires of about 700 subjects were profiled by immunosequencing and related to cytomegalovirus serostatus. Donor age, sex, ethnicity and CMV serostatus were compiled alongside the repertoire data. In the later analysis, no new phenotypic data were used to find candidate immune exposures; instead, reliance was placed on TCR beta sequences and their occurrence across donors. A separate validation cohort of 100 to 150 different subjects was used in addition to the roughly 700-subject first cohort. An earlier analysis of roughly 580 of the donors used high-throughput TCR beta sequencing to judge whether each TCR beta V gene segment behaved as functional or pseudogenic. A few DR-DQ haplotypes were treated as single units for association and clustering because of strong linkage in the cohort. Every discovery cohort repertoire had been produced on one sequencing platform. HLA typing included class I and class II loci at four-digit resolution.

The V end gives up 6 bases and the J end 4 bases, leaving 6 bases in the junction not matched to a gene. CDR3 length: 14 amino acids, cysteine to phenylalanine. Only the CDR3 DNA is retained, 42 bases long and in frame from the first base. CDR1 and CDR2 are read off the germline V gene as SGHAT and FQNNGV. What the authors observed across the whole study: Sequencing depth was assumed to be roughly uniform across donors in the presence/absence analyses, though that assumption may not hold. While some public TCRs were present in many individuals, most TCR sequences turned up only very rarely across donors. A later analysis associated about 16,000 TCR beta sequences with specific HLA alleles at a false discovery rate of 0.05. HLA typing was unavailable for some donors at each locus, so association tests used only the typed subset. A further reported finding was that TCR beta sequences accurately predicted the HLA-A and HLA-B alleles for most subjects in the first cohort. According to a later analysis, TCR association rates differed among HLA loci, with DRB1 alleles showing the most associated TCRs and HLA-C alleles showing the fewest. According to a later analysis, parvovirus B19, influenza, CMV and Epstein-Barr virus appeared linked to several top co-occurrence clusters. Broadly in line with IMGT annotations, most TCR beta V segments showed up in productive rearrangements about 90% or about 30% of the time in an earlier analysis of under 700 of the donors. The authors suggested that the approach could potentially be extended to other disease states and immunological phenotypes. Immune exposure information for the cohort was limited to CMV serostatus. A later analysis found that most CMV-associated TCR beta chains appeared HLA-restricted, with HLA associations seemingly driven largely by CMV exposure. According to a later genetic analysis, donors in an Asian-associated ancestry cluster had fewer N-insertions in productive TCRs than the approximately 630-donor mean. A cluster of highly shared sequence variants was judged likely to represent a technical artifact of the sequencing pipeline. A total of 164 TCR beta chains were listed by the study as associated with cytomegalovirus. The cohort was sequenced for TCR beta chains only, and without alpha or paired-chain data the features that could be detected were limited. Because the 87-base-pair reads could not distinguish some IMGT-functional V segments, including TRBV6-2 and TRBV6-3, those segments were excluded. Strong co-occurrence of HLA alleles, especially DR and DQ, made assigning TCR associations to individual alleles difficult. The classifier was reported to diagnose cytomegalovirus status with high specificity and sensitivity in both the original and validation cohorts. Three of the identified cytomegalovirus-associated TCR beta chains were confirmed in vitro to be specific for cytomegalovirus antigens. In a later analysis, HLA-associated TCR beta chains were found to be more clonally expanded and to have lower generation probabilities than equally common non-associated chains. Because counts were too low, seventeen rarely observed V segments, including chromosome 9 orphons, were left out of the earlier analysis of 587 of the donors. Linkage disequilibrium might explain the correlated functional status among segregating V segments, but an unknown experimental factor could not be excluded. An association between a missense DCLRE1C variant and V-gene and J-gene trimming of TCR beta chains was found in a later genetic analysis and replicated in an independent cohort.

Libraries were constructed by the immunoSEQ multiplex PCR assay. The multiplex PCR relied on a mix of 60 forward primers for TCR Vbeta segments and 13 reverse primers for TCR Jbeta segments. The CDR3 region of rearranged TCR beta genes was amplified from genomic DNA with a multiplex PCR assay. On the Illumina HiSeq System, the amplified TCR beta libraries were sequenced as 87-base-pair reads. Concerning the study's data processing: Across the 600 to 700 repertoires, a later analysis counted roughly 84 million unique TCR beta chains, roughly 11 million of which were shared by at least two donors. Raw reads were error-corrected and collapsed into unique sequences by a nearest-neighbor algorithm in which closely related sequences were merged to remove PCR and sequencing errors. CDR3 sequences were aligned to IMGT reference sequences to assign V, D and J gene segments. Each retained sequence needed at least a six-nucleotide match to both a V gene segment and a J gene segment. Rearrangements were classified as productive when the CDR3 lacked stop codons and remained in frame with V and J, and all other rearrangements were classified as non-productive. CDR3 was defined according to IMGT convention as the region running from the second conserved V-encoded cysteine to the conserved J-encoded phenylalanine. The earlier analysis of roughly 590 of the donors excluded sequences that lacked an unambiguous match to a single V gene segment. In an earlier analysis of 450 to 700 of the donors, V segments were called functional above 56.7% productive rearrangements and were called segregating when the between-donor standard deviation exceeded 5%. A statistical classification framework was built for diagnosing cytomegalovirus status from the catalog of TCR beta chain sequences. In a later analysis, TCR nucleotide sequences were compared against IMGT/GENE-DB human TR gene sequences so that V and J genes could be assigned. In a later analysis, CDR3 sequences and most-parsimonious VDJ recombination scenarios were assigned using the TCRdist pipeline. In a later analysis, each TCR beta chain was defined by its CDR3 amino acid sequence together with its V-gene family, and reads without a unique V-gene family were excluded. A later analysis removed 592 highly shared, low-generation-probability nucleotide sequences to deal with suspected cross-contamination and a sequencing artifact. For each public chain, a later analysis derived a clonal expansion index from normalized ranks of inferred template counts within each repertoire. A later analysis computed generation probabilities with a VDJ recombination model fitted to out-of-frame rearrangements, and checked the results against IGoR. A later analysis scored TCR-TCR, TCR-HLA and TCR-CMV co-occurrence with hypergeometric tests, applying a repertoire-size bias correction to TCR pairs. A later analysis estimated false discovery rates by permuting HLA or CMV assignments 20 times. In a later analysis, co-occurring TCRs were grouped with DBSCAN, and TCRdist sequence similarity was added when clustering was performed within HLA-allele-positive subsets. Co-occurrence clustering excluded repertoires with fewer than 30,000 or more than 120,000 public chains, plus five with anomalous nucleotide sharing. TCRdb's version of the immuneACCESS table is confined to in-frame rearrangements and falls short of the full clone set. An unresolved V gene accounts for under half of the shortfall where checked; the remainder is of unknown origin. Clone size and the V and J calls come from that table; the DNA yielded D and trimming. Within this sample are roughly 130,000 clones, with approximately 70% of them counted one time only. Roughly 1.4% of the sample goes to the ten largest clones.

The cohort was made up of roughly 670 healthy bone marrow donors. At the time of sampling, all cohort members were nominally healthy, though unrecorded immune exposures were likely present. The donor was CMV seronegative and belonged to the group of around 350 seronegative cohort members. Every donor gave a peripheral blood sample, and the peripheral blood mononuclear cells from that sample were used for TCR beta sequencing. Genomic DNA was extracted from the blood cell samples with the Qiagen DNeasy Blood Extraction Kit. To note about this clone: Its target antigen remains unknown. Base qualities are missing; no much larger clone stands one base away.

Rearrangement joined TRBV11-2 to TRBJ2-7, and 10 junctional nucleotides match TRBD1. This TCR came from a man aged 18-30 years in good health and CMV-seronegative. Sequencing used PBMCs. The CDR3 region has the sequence CASRRQGAIYEQYF. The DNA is TGTGCCAGCAGACGACAGGGGGCTATATACGAGCAGTACTTC. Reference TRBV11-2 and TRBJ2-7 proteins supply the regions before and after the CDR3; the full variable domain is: EAGVAQSPRYKIIEKRQSVAFWCNPISGHATLYWYQQILGQGPKLLIQFQNNGVVDDSQLPKDRFSAERLKGVDSTLKIQPAKLEDSAVYLCASRRQGAIYEQYFGPGTRLTVT.